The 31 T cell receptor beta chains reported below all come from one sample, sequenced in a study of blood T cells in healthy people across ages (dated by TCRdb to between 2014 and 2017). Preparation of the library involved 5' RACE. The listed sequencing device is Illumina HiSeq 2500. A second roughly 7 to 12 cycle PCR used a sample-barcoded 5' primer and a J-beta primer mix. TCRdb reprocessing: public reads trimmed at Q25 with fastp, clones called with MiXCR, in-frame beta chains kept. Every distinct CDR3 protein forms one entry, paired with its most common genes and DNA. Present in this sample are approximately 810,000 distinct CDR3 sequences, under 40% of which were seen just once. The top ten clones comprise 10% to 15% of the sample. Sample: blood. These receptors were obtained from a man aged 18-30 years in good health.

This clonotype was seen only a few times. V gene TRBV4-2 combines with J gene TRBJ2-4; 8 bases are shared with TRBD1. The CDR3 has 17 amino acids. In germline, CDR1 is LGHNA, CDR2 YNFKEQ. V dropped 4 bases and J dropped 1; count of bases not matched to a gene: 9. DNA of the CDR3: TGTGCCAGCAGCCCCGGAACAGGGGGAATTGCCAAAAACATTCAGTACTTC. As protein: CASSPGTGGIAKNIQYF.

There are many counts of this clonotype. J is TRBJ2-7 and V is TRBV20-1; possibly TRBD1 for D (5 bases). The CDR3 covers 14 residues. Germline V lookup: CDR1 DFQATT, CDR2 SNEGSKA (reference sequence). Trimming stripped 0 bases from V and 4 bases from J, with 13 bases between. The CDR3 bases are TGCAGTGCTAGAGATTCCCGCAGGGAATACGAGCAGTACTTC. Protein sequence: CSARDSRREYEQYF.

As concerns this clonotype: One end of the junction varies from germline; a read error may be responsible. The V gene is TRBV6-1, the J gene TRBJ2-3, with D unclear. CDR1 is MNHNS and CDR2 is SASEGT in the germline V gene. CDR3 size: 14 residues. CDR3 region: CASSVPEFTDTRYF. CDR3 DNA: TGTGCCAGCAGTGTTCCGGAATTCACAGATACGCGGTATTTT.

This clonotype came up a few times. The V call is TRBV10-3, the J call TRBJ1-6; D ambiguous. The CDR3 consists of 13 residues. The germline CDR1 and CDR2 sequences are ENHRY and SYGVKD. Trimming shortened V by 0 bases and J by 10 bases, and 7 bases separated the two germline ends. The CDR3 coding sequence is TGTGCCATCAGTGAGTCCCCGAACTCACCCCTCCACTTT. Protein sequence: CAISESPNSPLHF.

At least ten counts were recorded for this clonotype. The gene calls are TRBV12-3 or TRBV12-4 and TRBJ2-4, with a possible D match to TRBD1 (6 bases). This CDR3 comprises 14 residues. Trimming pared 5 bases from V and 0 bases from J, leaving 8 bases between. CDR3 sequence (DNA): TGTGCCAGCAGTAGGACAGTAGCCAAAAACATTCAGTACTTC. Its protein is CASSRTVAKNIQYF.

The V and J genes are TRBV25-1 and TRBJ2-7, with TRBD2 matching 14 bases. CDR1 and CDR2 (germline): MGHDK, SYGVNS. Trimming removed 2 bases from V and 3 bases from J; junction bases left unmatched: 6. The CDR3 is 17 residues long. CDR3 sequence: CASSEGLAGGVVYEQYF. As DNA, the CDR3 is TGTGCCAGCAGTGAAGGACTAGCGGGAGGCGTAGTCTACGAGCAGTACTTC.

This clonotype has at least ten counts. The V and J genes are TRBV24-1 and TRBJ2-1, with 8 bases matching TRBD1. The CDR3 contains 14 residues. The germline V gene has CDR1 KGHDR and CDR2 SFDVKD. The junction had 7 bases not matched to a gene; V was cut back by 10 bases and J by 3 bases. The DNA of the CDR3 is TGTGCCACTCGTGGTGGGACAGGCTACAATGAGCAGTTCTTC. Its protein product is CATRGGTGYNEQFF.

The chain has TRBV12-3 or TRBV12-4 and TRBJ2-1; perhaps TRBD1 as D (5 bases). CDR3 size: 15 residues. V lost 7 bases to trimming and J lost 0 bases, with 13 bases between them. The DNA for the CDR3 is TGTGCCAGCACCTGGGGCGGAAGCTCCTACAATGAGCAGTTCTTC. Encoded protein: CASTWGGSSYNEQFF.

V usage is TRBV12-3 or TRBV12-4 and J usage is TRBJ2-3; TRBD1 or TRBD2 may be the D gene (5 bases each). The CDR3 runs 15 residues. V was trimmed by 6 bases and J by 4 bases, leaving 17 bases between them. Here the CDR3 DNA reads TGTGCCAGCAGCCCCGGGACCCTAGGCGCAGATACGCAGTATTTT. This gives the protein CASSPGTLGADTQYF.

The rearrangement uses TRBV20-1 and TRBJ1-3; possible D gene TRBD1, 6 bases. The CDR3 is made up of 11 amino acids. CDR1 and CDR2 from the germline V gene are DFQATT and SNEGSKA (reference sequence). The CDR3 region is CRAKQGNTIYF. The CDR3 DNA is TGCAGGGCGAAACAGGGTAACACCATATATTTT.

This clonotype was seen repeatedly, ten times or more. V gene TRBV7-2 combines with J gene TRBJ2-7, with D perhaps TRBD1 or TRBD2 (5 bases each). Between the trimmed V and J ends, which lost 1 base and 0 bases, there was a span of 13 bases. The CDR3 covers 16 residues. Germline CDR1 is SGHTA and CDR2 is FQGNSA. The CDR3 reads CASSLGGVVSSYEQYF. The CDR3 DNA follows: TGTGCCAGCAGCTTAGGAGGGGTCGTAAGCTCCTACGAGCAGTACTTC.

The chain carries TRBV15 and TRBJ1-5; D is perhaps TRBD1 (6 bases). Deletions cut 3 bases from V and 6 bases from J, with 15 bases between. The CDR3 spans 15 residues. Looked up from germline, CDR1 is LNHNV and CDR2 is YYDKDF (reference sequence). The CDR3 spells CATSRVRGSAQPQHF. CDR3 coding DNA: TGTGCCACCAGCAGGGTCAGGGGTTCCGCTCAGCCCCAGCATTTT.

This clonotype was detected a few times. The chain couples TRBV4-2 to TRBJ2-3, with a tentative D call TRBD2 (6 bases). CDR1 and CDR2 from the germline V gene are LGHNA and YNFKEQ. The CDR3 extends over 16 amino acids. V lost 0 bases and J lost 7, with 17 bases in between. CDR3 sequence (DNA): TGTGCCAGCAGCCAAGAATGGCCGGGACTCGAATATACGCAGTATTTT. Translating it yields CASSQEWPGLEYTQYF.

CDR3 in DNA: TGTGCCAGCAGTCTCCGGGACACCCACAATGAGCAGTACTTC. It specifies CASSLRDTHNEQYF. The J gene is TRBJ2-7, the V gene TRBV7-9, with D perhaps TRBD1 (6 bases). The germline CDR1 and CDR2 sequences are SEHNR and FQNEAQ (reference sequence). V gave up 6 bases and J gave up 7 bases, with 19 bases separating them. This CDR3 is 14 amino acids long.

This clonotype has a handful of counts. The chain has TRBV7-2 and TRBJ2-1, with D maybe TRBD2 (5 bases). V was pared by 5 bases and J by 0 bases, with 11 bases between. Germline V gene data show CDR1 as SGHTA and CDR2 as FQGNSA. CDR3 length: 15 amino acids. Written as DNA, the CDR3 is TGTGCCAGCAGCCCGGGATTTGGCTCCTACAATGAGCAGTTCTTC. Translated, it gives CASSPGFGSYNEQFF.

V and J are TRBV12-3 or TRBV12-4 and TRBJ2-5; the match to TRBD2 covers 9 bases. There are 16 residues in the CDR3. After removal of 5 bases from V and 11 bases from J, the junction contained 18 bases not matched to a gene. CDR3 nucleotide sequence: TGTGCCAGCAGTCCTGGGACTAGCCGGGGGGTTAATGAGCAGTACTTC. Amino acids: CASSPGTSRGVNEQYF.

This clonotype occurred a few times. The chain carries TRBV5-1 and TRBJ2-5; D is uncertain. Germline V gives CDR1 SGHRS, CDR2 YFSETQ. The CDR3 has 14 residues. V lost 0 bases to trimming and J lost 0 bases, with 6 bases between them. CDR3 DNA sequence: TGCGCCAGCAGCTTGGGGGTATACCAAGAGACCCAGTACTTC. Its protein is CASSLGVYQETQYF.

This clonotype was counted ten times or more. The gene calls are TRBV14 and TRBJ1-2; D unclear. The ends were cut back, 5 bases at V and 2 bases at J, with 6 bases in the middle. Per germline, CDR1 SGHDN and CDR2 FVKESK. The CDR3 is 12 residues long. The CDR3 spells CASSASNYGYTF. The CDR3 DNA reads TGTGCCAGCAGCGCGTCAAACTATGGCTACACCTTC.

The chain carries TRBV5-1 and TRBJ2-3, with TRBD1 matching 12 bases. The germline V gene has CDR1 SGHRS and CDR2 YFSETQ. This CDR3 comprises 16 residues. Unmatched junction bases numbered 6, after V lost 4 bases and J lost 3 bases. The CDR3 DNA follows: TGCGCCAGCAGCATTGGGACAGGGGGCGGAACAGATACGCAGTATTTT. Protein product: CASSIGTGGGTDTQYF.

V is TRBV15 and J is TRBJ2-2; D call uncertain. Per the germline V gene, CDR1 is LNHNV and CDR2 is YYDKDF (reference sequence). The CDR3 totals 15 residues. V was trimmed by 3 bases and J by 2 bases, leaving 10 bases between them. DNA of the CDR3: TGTGCCACCAGCAGCGGTCTACCTAACACCGGGGAGCTGTTTTTT. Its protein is CATSSGLPNTGELFF.

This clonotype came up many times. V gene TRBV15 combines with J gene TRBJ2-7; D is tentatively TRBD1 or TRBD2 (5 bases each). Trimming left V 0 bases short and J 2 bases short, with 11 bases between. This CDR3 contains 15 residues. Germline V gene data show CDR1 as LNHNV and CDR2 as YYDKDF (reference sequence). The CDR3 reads CATSRDRDRTYEQYF. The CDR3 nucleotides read TGTGCCACCAGCAGAGATCGGGACCGCACCTACGAGCAGTACTTC.

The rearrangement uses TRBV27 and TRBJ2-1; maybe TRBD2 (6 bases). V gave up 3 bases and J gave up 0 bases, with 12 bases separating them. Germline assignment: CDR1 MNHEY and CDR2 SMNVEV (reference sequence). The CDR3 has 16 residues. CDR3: CASSFSGGTSYNEQFF. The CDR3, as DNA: TGTGCCAGCAGTTTTTCTGGCGGGACCTCCTACAATGAGCAGTTCTTC.

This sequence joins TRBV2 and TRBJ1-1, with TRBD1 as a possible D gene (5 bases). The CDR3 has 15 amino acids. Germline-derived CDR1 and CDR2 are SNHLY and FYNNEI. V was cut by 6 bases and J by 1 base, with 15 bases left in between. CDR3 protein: CASRDRRAGNTEAFF. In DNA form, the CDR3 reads TGTGCCAGCAGAGACAGACGGGCCGGGAACACTGAAGCTTTCTTT. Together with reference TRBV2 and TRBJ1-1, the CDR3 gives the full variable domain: EPEVTQTPSHQVTQMGQEVILRCVPISNHLYFYWYRQILGQKVEFLVSFYNNEISEKSEIFDDQFSVERPDGSNFTLKIRSTKLEDSAMYFCASRDRRAGNTEAFFGQGTRLTVV.

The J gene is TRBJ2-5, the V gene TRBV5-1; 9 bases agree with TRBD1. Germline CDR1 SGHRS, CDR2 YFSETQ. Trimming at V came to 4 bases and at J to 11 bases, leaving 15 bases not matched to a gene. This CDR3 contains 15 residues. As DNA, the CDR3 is TGCGCCAGCAGCGTAGGGACAGGGCAAGTCAATGAGCAGTACTTC. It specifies CASSVGTGQVNEQYF.

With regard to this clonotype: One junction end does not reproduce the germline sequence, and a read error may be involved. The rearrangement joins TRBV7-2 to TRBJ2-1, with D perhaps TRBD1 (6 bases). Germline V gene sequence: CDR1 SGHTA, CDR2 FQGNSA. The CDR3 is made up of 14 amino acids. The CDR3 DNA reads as TGTGCCAGCACCCCAAGGGGGTCCCTCAATGAGCGGTTCTTC. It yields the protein CASTPRGSLNERFF.

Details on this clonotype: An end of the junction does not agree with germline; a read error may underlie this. The CDR3 DNA reads TGTGCCAGCAGTAGAGGACAGGAGAATTCACCCCCCCACTTT. This translates into CASSRGQENSPPHF. The J gene is TRBJ1-6, the V gene TRBV12-3 or TRBV12-4, with 7 bases lining up with TRBD1. The length of the CDR3 is 14 residues.

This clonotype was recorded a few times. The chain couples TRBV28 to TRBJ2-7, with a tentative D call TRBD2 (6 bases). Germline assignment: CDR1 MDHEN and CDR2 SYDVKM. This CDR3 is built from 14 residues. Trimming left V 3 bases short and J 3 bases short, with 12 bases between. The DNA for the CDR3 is TGTGCCAGCAGTTTTAGTGGGGGGTACTACGAGCAGTACTTC. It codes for CASSFSGGYYEQYF.

The CDR3 DNA is TGTGCCAGCAGCACTCCGGGACAAGTAGCTTTCTTT. Protein product: CASSTPGQVAFF. This chain links TRBV6-5 with TRBJ1-1, with D perhaps TRBD1 (6 bases). The germline V and J ends were trimmed by 6 bases and 10 bases, with 15 bases remaining between them. The germline V gene has CDR1 MNHEY and CDR2 SVGAGI. The CDR3 length is 12 residues.

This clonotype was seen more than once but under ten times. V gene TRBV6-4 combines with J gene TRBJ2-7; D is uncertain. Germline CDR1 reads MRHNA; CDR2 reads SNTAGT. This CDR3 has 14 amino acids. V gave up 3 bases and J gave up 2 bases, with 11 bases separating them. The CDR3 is CASSEAVGPYEQYF. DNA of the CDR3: TGTGCCAGCAGTGAAGCCGTGGGTCCCTACGAGCAGTACTTC.

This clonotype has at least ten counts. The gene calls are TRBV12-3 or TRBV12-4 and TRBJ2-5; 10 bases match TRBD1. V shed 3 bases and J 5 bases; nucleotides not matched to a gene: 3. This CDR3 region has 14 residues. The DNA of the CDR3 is TGTGCCAGCAGTTTTCCGACAGGGGGCGAGACCCAGTACTTC. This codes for CASSFPTGGETQYF.

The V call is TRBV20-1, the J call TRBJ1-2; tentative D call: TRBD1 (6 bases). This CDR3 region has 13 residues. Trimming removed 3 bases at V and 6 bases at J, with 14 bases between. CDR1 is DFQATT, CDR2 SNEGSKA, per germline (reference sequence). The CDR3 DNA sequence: TGCAGTGCTAGTTCTGGCAGGGGCGATGGCTACACCTTC. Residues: CSASSGRGDGYTF.